Listed here are 27 T cell receptor beta chains from one sample, sequenced in a study of blood T cell repertoires in COVID-19. Here immunoSEQ multiplex PCR was the method, and the copy in TCRdb shows in-frame clones only, minus some. The table includes about 160,000 clones, roughly 87% detected once. The sample was peripheral blood. These receptors all stem from a woman in her sixties or seventies who had recovered from COVID-19.

This sequence joins TRBV29-1 and TRBJ1-2, with a tentative D call TRBD1 (5 bases). Trimming pared 1 base from V and 6 bases from J, leaving 6 bases between. Germline V gene sequence: CDR1 SQVTM, CDR2 ANQGSEA. The CDR3 totals 11 residues. The CDR3: CSVEAGNGYTF. The CDR3 bases are TGCAGCGTTGAAGCAGGGAATGGCTACACCTTC.

The chain has TRBV6-5 and TRBJ1-1, with 9 nucleotides matching TRBD1. The length of the CDR3 is 12 residues. Per germline, CDR1 MNHEY and CDR2 SVGAGI. The V segment lost 6 bases and the J segment 4 bases; nucleotides outside the gene matches: 0. CDR3 loop: CASRQGATEAFF. CDR3 coding DNA: TGTGCCAGCAGACAGGGGGCCACTGAAGCTTTCTTT.

The chain employs TRBV6-1 and TRBJ2-3, with 11 bases lining up with TRBD2. Looked up from germline, CDR1 is MNHNS and CDR2 is SASEGT. V shed 3 bases, J shed 4 bases, and the junction held 6 bases outside the gene matches. This CDR3 has 16 amino acids. CDR3 sequence: CASSEGLAGGSDTQYF. Written as DNA, the CDR3 is TGTGCCAGCAGTGAGGGTCTAGCGGGGGGATCAGATACGCAGTATTTT.

This clone has more than one count but fewer than ten. The CDR3: CASNRGETQYF. CDR3 bases: TGTGCCAGCAACCGCGGAGAGACCCAGTACTTC. V usage is TRBV2 and J usage is TRBJ2-5; no clear D. CDR1 is SNHLY and CDR2 is FYNNEI in the germline V gene. Trimming took 7 bases from V and 4 from J, leaving 7 bases between them. This CDR3 region has 11 residues.

The chain carries TRBV9 and TRBJ2-7; perhaps TRBD2 as D (5 bases). V was shortened by 5 bases and J by 7 bases, with 13 bases between the two germline ends. Germline values: CDR1 SGDLS, CDR2 YYNGEE. The CDR3 has 12 amino acids. DNA of the CDR3: TGTGCCAGCAGTCTAGCCTTTGGAGAGCAGTACTTC. This sequence encodes CASSLAFGEQYF.

The gene calls are TRBV19 and TRBJ1-2; D is ambiguous. Germline V CDR1 and CDR2: LNHDA, SQIVND (reference sequence). The CDR3 loop spans 13 amino acids. The V end was cut by 9 bases, the J end by 8 bases, with 19 bases between. The CDR3 DNA reads as TGTGCCAGCGCCCTATTCGCAGGTGAAGGCTACACCTTC. It is translated as CASALFAGEGYTF.

V and J are TRBV21-1 and TRBJ2-7; the table calls TRBD1, which could not be checked here. TRBV21-1 is flagged as a pseudogene. This CDR3 contains 18 residues. The CDR3 region is CARTSFEGRTGVYYEQYF. In nucleotides, the CDR3 is TGTGCCAGGACGTCTTTTGAGGGGCGGACAGGGGTGTACTACGAGCAGTACTTC.

J is TRBJ2-1 and V is TRBV2; 9 bases agree with TRBD2. V shed 9 bases, J shed 4 bases, and the junction held 10 bases outside the gene matches. This CDR3 has 15 amino acids. Looked up from germline, CDR1 is SNHLY and CDR2 is FYNNEI. CDR3 in amino acids: CASSGGYSFYNEQFF. DNA of the CDR3: TGTGCCAGTAGCGGGGGCTACTCATTTTACAATGAGCAGTTCTTC.

The chain recombines TRBV19 with TRBJ2-7, with 8 bases lining up with TRBD1. Trimming at V came to 3 bases and at J to 3 bases, leaving 4 bases not matched to a gene. Looked up from germline, CDR1 is LNHDA and CDR2 is SQIVND (reference sequence). The CDR3 length is 14 residues. The CDR3 spells CASSIQDRDYEQYF. CDR3 sequence (DNA): TGTGCCAGTAGTATCCAGGACAGGGACTACGAGCAGTACTTC.

The chain links TRBV6-6 to TRBJ2-1; possible D gene TRBD1, 5 bases. CDR3 length: 15 amino acids. Germline loops: CDR1 MNHNY, CDR2 SVGAGI (reference sequence). Trimming removed 8 bases from V and 0 bases from J, with 14 bases in between. CDR3 region: CASGNQGSSYNEQFF. CDR3 nucleotides: TGTGCCAGCGGCAACCAGGGATCCTCCTACAATGAGCAGTTCTTC.

The rearrangement joins TRBV3-1 (or the pseudogene TRBV3-2) to TRBJ1-1, with 7 bases aligning to TRBD1. The V segment lost 4 bases and the J segment 0 bases; nucleotides outside the gene matches: 11. Germline-derived CDR1 and CDR2 are LGHDT and YNNKEL (reference sequence). This CDR3 comprises 17 residues. CDR3 region: CASSPPLGTEVNTEAFF. The CDR3, as DNA: TGTGCCAGCAGCCCGCCGTTGGGGACAGAGGTGAACACTGAAGCTTTCTTT.

The chain has TRBV27 and TRBJ2-1; D perhaps matches TRBD1 (8 bases). This CDR3 spans 16 amino acids. Trimming removed 2 bases from V and 7 bases from J, with 18 bases in between. Germline V gene lookup returns CDR1 MNHEY and CDR2 SMNVEV (reference sequence). Here the CDR3 reads CASSLERGRGPNEQFF. The CDR3 DNA sequence: TGTGCCAGCAGTTTAGAGCGGGGCAGGGGGCCTAATGAGCAGTTCTTC.

The chain links TRBV19 to TRBJ1-2, with TRBD1 identical over 8 bases. Germline V lookup: CDR1 LNHDA, CDR2 SQIVND (reference sequence). The CDR3 runs 13 residues. V dropped 2 bases and J dropped 13; count of bases not matched to a gene: 9. The CDR3 reads CASSIPGQAASTF. For the CDR3, the DNA is TGTGCCAGTAGTATACCGGGACAGGCCGCGTCCACCTTC.

The rearrangement links TRBV29-1 to TRBJ1-2, with D perhaps matching TRBD1 (5 bases). Deletions cut 6 bases from V and 4 bases from J, with 12 bases between. The CDR3 sequence is 12 residues long. Looked up from germline, CDR1 is SQVTM and CDR2 is ANQGSEA. The CDR3 loop reads CSVMTGGYGYTF. Written as DNA, the CDR3 is TGCAGCGTCATGACCGGGGGCTATGGCTACACCTTC.

J is TRBJ1-2 and V is TRBV30, with D unclear. Germline lookup yields CDR1 GTSNPN and CDR2 SVGIG (reference sequence). This CDR3 spans 13 amino acids. Trimming took off 0 bases at V and 2 bases at J, with 7 bases between the two ends. CDR3 sequence: CAWSVRGNYGYTF. For the CDR3, the DNA is TGTGCCTGGAGTGTACGAGGGAACTATGGCTACACCTTC.

The chain employs TRBV9 and TRBJ2-7; weak D call: TRBD1 (6 bases). Germline V gene lookup returns CDR1 SGDLS and CDR2 YYNGEE. Trimming took off 0 bases at V and 5 bases at J, with 15 bases between the two ends. This CDR3 spans 15 amino acids. The CDR3 DNA sequence: TGTGCCAGCAGCGTAGCGGGGAACAGGGATAACGAGCAGTACTTC. It codes for CASSVAGNRDNEQYF.

The chain uses TRBV7-2 and TRBJ2-3; possible D gene TRBD2, 5 bases. This CDR3 spans 14 amino acids. Deletions cut 1 base from V and 9 bases from J, with 14 bases between. Germline V gene data show CDR1 as SGHTA and CDR2 as FQGNSA. The CDR3 nucleotides are TGTGCCAGCAGCTTAGAGACTCGGCGGGCCACGCAGTATTTT. This translates into CASSLETRRATQYF.

The J gene is TRBJ2-5, the V gene TRBV11-2, with TRBD2 matching over 12 bases. This CDR3 contains 14 residues. In germline, CDR1 is SGHAT, CDR2 FQNNGV. V dropped 6 bases and J dropped 4; count of bases not matched to a gene: 3. CDR3 DNA sequence: TGTGCCAGCAGACTAGCGGGGGGCCCAGAGACCCAGTACTTC. It yields the protein CASRLAGGPETQYF. The full variable domain, in which reference TRBV11-2 and TRBJ2-5 provide the parts outside the CDR3, is EAGVAQSPRYKIIEKRQSVAFWCNPISGHATLYWYQQILGQGPKLLIQFQNNGVVDDSQLPKDRFSAERLKGVDSTLKIQPAKLEDSAVYLCASRLAGGPETQYFGPGTRLLVL.

The CDR3 sequence: CASSQVGGGADTQYF. The DNA for the CDR3 is TGCGCCAGCAGCCAGGTCGGGGGGGGTGCAGATACGCAGTATTTT. This chain uses TRBV4-1 with TRBJ2-3; 8 nucleotides align to TRBD2. J gave up 4 bases and V 3 bases, and 6 bases lay outside the gene matches. Germline V lookup: CDR1 MGHRA, CDR2 YSYEKL. The CDR3 spans 15 residues.

In DNA form, the CDR3 reads TGCAGTGCTAGGCGCGGGCAGTACTTC. It translates to CSARRGQYF. The chain couples TRBV20-1 to TRBJ2-7; D unresolved. The ends were cut back, 3 bases at V and 9 bases at J, with 6 bases in the middle. This CDR3 spans 9 amino acids. Germline CDR1 is DFQATT and CDR2 is SNEGSKA (reference sequence).

V usage is TRBV5-5 and J usage is TRBJ2-7; perhaps TRBD1 as D (6 bases). V lost 0 bases to trimming and J lost 7 bases, with 20 bases between them. Germline V CDR1 and CDR2: SGHKS, YYEKEE (reference sequence). The CDR3 sequence is 16 residues long. The CDR3 DNA follows: TGTGCCAGCAGCTTGGAGGCCGGGACACTCGGACTTGAGCAGTACTTC. Its protein is CASSLEAGTLGLEQYF.

In regard to this clone: This CDR3 is also generated by other DNA sequences in the sample. The V and J genes are TRBV28 and TRBJ2-7; 7 nucleotides align to TRBD1. V was pared by 6 bases and J by 3 bases, with 8 bases of the junction left unmatched. The length of the CDR3 is 14 residues. CDR1 is MDHEN and CDR2 is SYDVKM in the germline V gene. The CDR3 spells CASSLTGPNYEQYF. The CDR3 DNA reads TGTGCCAGCAGCCTGACAGGGCCCAACTACGAGCAGTACTTC.

This clone was seen once. The V and J genes are TRBV2 and TRBJ1-4; 9 bases map to TRBD1. CDR3 length: 15 amino acids. Trimming took 4 bases from V and 8 from J; bases not matched to a gene: 8. Germline V CDR1 and CDR2: SNHLY, FYNNEI. The CDR3 DNA sequence: TGTGCCAGCAGTGGGGACAGGGCCCAGGGGGAAAAACTGTTTTTT. Its translation: CASSGDRAQGEKLFF.

This clone was picked up a small number of times. The chain couples TRBV4-2 to TRBJ1-5; D is ambiguous. V lost 0 bases, J lost 0 bases, and 3 bases lay in between. The CDR3 loop spans 14 amino acids. Germline V CDR1 and CDR2: LGHNA, YNFKEQ. CDR3 amino acids: CASSQDNSNQPQHF. In DNA form, the CDR3 reads TGTGCCAGCAGCCAAGATAATAGCAATCAGCCCCAGCATTTT.

This clone was observed once. The chain links TRBV21-1 to TRBJ1-5; TRBD1, the table's D call, lacks a check against the DNA. TRBV21-1 is annotated as a pseudogene. The CDR3 covers 16 residues. CDR3 amino acids: CASSDRDKYSNQPQHF. The CDR3 DNA reads as TGTGCCAGCAGCGACCGGGACAAGTATAGCAATCAGCCCCAGCATTTT.

Only one count was recorded for this clone. The chain has TRBV5-1 and TRBJ1-1, with unresolved D. The germline gives CDR1 SGHRS, CDR2 YFSETQ. The CDR3 extends over 15 amino acids. The V end was cut by 3 bases, the J end by 4 bases, with 16 bases between. CDR3 residues: CASSSHRTSGTEAFF. In nucleotides, the CDR3 is TGCGCCAGCAGCTCGCACCGCACATCGGGCACTGAAGCTTTCTTT.

A remark on this clone: Distinct nucleotide sequences in the sample also encode this CDR3. CDR3 sequence reads: CASSPGQGPDTQYF. CDR3 DNA: TGCGCCAGCAGCCCCGGACAGGGCCCAGATACGCAGTATTTT. The chain carries TRBV5-1 and TRBJ2-3, with TRBD1 matching over 8 bases. V dropped 4 bases and J dropped 4; count of bases not matched to a gene: 5. The CDR3 totals 14 residues. Germline lookup yields CDR1 SGHRS and CDR2 YFSETQ. The whole variable domain, remainder taken from reference TRBV5-1 and TRBJ2-3, is KAGVTQTPRYLIKTRGQQVTLSCSPISGHRSVSWYQQTPGQGLQFLFEYFSETQRNKGNFPGRFSGRQFSNSRSEMNVSTLELGDSALYLCASSPGQGPDTQYFGPGTRLTVL.